Listed below are T cell receptor beta chains from one sample, sequenced in a study. TCRdb re-analysed the 5' RACE reads in MiXCR, keeping a single row per CDR3 protein. The data hold about 32,000 distinct CDR3 sequences, with around a quarter observed a single time. The specimen was memory CD4+ T cells sorted from blood. Every receptor here comes from a female donor with breast cancer. The CDR3 runs from the conserved cysteine through the conserved F or W. The D gene is left open where the match is weak. Clone size, where shown, is once, few, many, or a class for clones that have expanded.

D gene	V gene	J gene	clone size	CDR3 protein	CDR3 DNA
NA	TRBV7-3	TRBJ2-3	NA	CASSSYPEDGDTQYF	TGTGCCAGCAGCTCCTACCCGGAGGATGGAGATACGCAGTATTTT
TRBD1	TRBV30	TRBJ1-4	NA	CAWSRDRGRTNEKLLF	TGTGCCTGGAGCCGGGACAGGGGGCGAACTAATGAAAAACTGCTTTTT
NA	TRBV12-3/TRBV12-4	TRBJ2-3	NA	CASSLDGFGDTDTQYF	TGTGCCAGCAGCTTAGATGGATTCGGTGACACAGATACGCAGTATTTT
NA	TRBV4-1	TRBJ1-1	NA	CASSLRDTDMNTEAFF	TGCGCCAGCAGCCTCCGGGACACAGACATGAACACTGAAGCGTTCTTT
TRBD1	TRBV3-1	TRBJ2-1	NA	CASRSKGQGNEQFF	TGTGCCAGCAGGAGTAAGGGACAGGGCAATGAGCAGTTCTTC
TRBD1	TRBV4-2	TRBJ2-7	many	CASSPGQDYEQYF	TGTGCCAGCAGCCCCGGACAGGACTACGAGCAGTACTTC
NA	TRBV27	TRBJ2-5	few	CASSSMGGETQYF	TGTGCCAGCAGTTCCATGGGGGGAGAGACCCAGTACTTC
TRBD2	TRBV6-2/TRBV6-3	TRBJ2-5	NA	CASRRGTSGRRLGETQYF	TGTGCCAGCAGACGAGGGACTAGCGGGAGGAGGTTGGGAGAGACCCAGTACTTC
TRBD1	TRBV29-1	TRBJ2-3	NA	CSVGGTGSVPDTQYF	TGCAGCGTTGGAGGGACAGGGTCAGTTCCAGATACGCAGTATTTT
NA	TRBV10-3	TRBJ1-1	NA	CVISESLNTEAFF	TGTGTCATCAGTGAATCCCTGAACACTGAAGCTTTCTTT
NA	TRBV6-1	TRBJ2-5	NA	CASSVHWTLPQETRYF	TGTGCCAGCAGTGTACACTGGACTCTCCCGCAAGAGACCCGGTACTTC
TRBD1	TRBV19	TRBJ2-5	few	CASSAQTGGKRPQYF	TGTGCCAGTAGTGCCCAGACAGGGGGGAAGAGACCCCAGTACTTC
NA	TRBV5-1	TRBJ2-7	medium-sized	CASSLGSSYEQYF	TGCGCCAGCAGCTTGGGCAGCTCCTACGAGCAGTACTTC
NA	TRBV12-3/TRBV12-4	TRBJ1-5	many	CASRGGDQPQHF	TGTGCCAGCAGAGGGGGGGATCAGCCCCAGCATTTT
TRBD2	TRBV10-1	TRBJ2-2	NA	CASSEGRVETGELFF	TGCGCCAGCAGTGAAGGGAGGGTGGAGACCGGGGAGCTGTTTTTT
TRBD2	TRBV7-2	TRBJ2-3	many	CASSLAGATDTQYF	TGTGCCAGCAGCTTGGCGGGAGCCACAGATACGCAGTATTTT
NA	TRBV14	TRBJ1-6	NA	CASSQDVANSPLHF	TGTGCCAGCAGCCAAGATGTGGCGAATTCACCCCTCCACTTT
TRBD2	TRBV7-9	TRBJ2-3	NA	CASSLPGLGTDTQYF	TGTGCCAGCAGCTTACCGGGACTAGGGACAGATACGCAGTATTTT
TRBD2	TRBV7-6	TRBJ2-1	few	CASSRGLVGNNEQFF	TGTGCCAGCAGCAGAGGACTAGTGGGTAACAATGAGCAGTTCTTC
NA	TRBV4-3	TRBJ2-1	NA	CASSQQAGGIGINEQFF	TGCGCCAGCAGCCAACAGGCAGGAGGGATTGGAATCAATGAGCAGTTCTTC
NA	TRBV24-1	TRBJ2-1	many	CATSESPGSEQFF	TGTGCCACCAGTGAATCCCCGGGGTCTGAGCAGTTCTTC
TRBD2	TRBV7-8	TRBJ2-3	many	CASSLSLREISTDTQYF	TGTGCCAGCAGCTTATCTCTGCGGGAGATTTCCACAGATACGCAGTATTTT
NA	TRBV7-2	TRBJ2-7	many	CASSPGPRYEQYF	TGTGCCAGCAGCCCCGGGCCCCGCTACGAGCAGTACTTC
NA	TRBV9	TRBJ2-5	many	CASSVGQTQYF	TGTGCCAGCAGCGTAGGTCAGACCCAGTACTTC
NA	TRBV28	TRBJ2-1	NA	CASSFRGTGNEQFF	TGTGCCAGCAGTTTTCGCGGGACCGGGAATGAGCAGTTCTTC
NA	TRBV27	TRBJ2-5	many	CASSLVAGKAGETQYF	TGTGCCAGCAGTTTAGTTGCGGGCAAGGCTGGCGAGACCCAGTACTTC
NA	TRBV6-2/TRBV6-3	TRBJ1-5	many	CASSYPGGPQHF	TGTGCCAGCAGTTACCCCGGAGGGCCCCAGCATTTT
TRBD2	TRBV25-1	TRBJ2-2	NA	CASSEAGLGDGELFF	TGTGCCAGCAGTGAAGCGGGACTAGGGGACGGGGAGCTGTTTTTT
NA	TRBV4-2	TRBJ1-1	few	CASSQAGNTEAFF	TGTGCCAGCAGCCAAGCAGGTAACACTGAAGCTTTCTTT
TRBD2	TRBV6-2/TRBV6-3	TRBJ2-3	many	CASSYSARERDTQYF	TGTGCCAGCAGTTACTCGGCGCGGGAGCGAGATACGCAGTATTTT
NA	TRBV7-6	TRBJ2-1	medium-sized	CASSLDGAVGNEQFF	TGTGCCAGCAGCTTAGATGGGGCAGTGGGCAATGAGCAGTTCTTC
TRBD2	TRBV7-6	TRBJ2-7	many	CASSLREGDEQYF	TGTGCCAGCAGCTTAAGGGAGGGCGACGAGCAGTACTTC
NA	TRBV7-2	TRBJ1-1	many	CASSLVSPSHHEAFF	TGTGCCAGCAGCTTAGTTTCACCAAGCCATCATGAAGCTTTCTTT
NA	TRBV24-1	TRBJ2-1	many	CATSDPYPSDSSYNEQFF	TGTGCCACCAGTGATCCCTACCCTAGCGACAGCTCCTACAATGAGCAGTTCTTC
NA	TRBV12-3/TRBV12-4	TRBJ1-5	few	CASSYIDSNQPQHF	TGTGCCAGCAGTTACATTGATAGCAATCAGCCCCAGCATTTT
NA	TRBV27	TRBJ2-7	many	CASRDSYEQYF	TGTGCCAGCAGAGACAGCTACGAGCAGTACTTC